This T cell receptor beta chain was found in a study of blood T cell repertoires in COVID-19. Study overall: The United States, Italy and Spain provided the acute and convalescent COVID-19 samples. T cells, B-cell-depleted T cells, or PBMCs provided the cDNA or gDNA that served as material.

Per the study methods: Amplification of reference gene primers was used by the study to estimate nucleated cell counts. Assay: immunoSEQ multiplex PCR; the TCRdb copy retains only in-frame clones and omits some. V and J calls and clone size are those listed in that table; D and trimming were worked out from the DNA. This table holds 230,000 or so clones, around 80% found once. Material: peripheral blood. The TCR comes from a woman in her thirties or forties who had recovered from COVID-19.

The CDR3 is CASGKGVVTGELFF. For the CDR3, the DNA is TGTGCCAGCGGGAAGGGGGTTGTCACCGGGGAGCTGTTTTTT. The chain recombines TRBV3-1 (or the pseudogene TRBV3-2) with TRBJ2-2; perhaps TRBD1 as D (6 bases). Looked up from germline, CDR1 is LGHDT and CDR2 is YNNKEL (reference sequence). Trimming shortened V by 8 bases and J by 4 bases, and 14 bases separated the two germline ends. This CDR3 has 14 residues.